The 23 T cell receptor beta chains in this list originate from one sample, sequenced in a study of T cell clonality in common variable immunodeficiency. Method: immunoSEQ multiplex PCR; TCRdb's copy keeps in-frame clones and lacks some. This repertoire holds approximately 64,000 clones, and none appear only once. Sequencing was performed on peripheral blood mononuclear cells. These receptors originate from a person aged 18-69 years in good health.

Turning to this clone: The DNA ends 3 residues before the CDR3 does, and the rest of the CDR3 is filled in from the germline J gene. The genes are TRBV20-1 and TRBJ2-1, with 7 bases that match TRBD2. The CDR3 sequence is 11 residues long. Trimming at V came to 3 bases and at J to 7 bases, leaving 0 bases not matched to a gene. CDR1 is DFQATT, CDR2 SNEGSKA, per germline (reference sequence). CDR3 bases read: TGCAGTGCTAGTAGCGGGAATGAG. Protein: CSASSGNE. The whole CDR3 sequence is CSASSGNEQFF.

The table lists this clone with many counts. The read ends 3 residues early relative to the CDR3; the germline J gene fills the gap. This rearrangement joins TRBV15 to TRBJ2-3, with 7 bases lining up with TRBD1. V gave up 1 base and J gave up 0 bases; unmatched junction bases: 4. The CDR3 consists of 16 residues. Germline CDR1 is LNHNV and CDR2 is YYDKDF (reference sequence). Here the CDR3 reads CATSRGTGSSTDTQYF. The sequenced part of the CDR3 DNA is TGTGCCACCAGCAGAGGGACAGGCTCTAGCACAGATACG.

This clone was seen repeatedly, ten times or more. The read terminates 3 residues ahead of where the CDR3 ends, so the germline J gene completes it. The chain combines TRBV20-1 with TRBJ2-3, with a tentative D call TRBD2 (5 bases). V was pared by 6 bases and J by 5 bases, with 18 bases between. Looked up from germline, CDR1 is DFQATT and CDR2 is SNEGSKA (reference sequence). This CDR3 spans 14 amino acids. This chain's CDR3 is CSAAETRFRDTQYF. The DNA read from the CDR3 is TGCAGTGCCGCAGAAACTAGGTTTAGAGATACG.

In its sample, this clone was seen many times. The read is 3 residues too short to cover the CDR3 end, so that end is filled in from the germline J gene. V usage is TRBV4-1 and J usage is TRBJ1-2; tentatively, D is TRBD1 (5 bases). This CDR3 is built from 16 residues. Trimming took off 1 base at V and 5 bases at J, with 17 bases between the two ends. Germline V lookup: CDR1 MGHRA, CDR2 YSYEKL. CDR3 sequence reads: CASSQVLKGSQYGYTF. The DNA read from the CDR3 is TGCGCCAGCAGCCAAGTACTAAAGGGGAGTCAATATGGC.

This clone was seen repeatedly, ten times or more. The CDR3 end lies 3 residues beyond the end of the read and is filled in from the germline J gene. The chain combines TRBV4-2 with TRBJ1-1; the D gene is possibly TRBD1 (6 bases). This CDR3 is 16 amino acids long. V lost 0 bases, J lost 4 bases, and 15 bases lay in between. Germline assignment: CDR1 LGHNA and CDR2 YNFKEQ. The CDR3 loop is CASSQDFGGAGTEAFF. Incomplete CDR3 DNA: TGTGCCAGCAGCCAAGATTTTGGGGGCGCGGGCACTGAA.

The table lists this clone with many counts. The read terminates 3 residues before the CDR3 end, so the remaining end is supplied by the germline J gene. The chain couples TRBV20-1 to TRBJ1-6, with D maybe TRBD1 (6 bases). Per germline, CDR1 DFQATT and CDR2 SNEGSKA (reference sequence). The CDR3 is made up of 16 amino acids. Trimming shortened V by 3 bases and J by 0 bases, and 12 bases separated the two germline ends. The CDR3 loop reads CSAREDRASYNSPLHF. CDR3 DNA, as far as it was read: TGCAGTGCTAGGGAGGACAGAGCCTCCTATAATTCACCC.

This clone was observed many times. The read falls 3 residues short of the CDR3 end, and the missing part is taken from the germline J gene. The chain recombines TRBV2 with TRBJ1-1, with TRBD1 matching over 7 bases. The CDR3 covers 14 residues. V was pared by 6 bases and J by 3 bases, with 7 bases of the junction left unmatched. Germline V CDR1 and CDR2: SNHLY, FYNNEI. CDR3: CASRAGTEYTEAFF. The CDR3 DNA, read in part, is TGTGCCAGCAGAGCCGGGACAGAGTACACTGAA.

Turning to this clone: The read terminates 3 residues before the CDR3 end, so the remaining end is supplied by the germline J gene. The chain links TRBV19 to TRBJ2-7; D is perhaps TRBD1 or TRBD2 (7 bases each). Germline values: CDR1 LNHDA, CDR2 SQIVND (reference sequence). V was shortened by 8 bases and J by 0 bases, with 17 bases between the two germline ends. CDR3 length equals 15 residues. The CDR3 DNA, read in part, is TGTGCCAGTGGGAGGGACAGCTCGAGCTCCTACGAG. As protein: CASGRDSSSSYE. The full CDR3 reads CASGRDSSSSYEQYF.

Many counts were recorded for this clone. The sequenced fragment ends 3 residues before the CDR3 boundary, so the rest is inferred from the germline J gene. The V and J genes are TRBV11-2 and TRBJ1-1; weak D call: TRBD1 (6 bases). This CDR3 region has 14 residues. Trimming removed 3 bases at V and 5 bases at J, with 13 bases between. The germline V gene encodes CDR1 SGHAT and CDR2 FQNNGV. CDR3 region: CASSFGDTGTEAFF. The sequenced part of the CDR3 DNA is TGTGCCAGCAGCTTCGGGGACACGGGGACTGAA.

This clone was detected ten times or more. The missing CDR3 end, 3 residues past where the read stops, is filled in from the germline J gene. V gene TRBV5-4 combines with J gene TRBJ1-3; 11 bases match TRBD1. The CDR3 extends over 15 amino acids. V shed 5 bases, J shed 2 bases, and the junction held 3 bases outside the gene matches. The germline V gene encodes CDR1 SGHNT and CDR2 YYREEE (reference sequence). The CDR3 spells CASSPDRGPGNTIYF. CDR3 DNA, as far as it was read: TGTGCCAGCAGTCCGGACAGGGGGCCTGGAAACACC.

This clone was picked up many times. The CDR3 goes on 3 residues after the read ends, and that part is filled in from the germline J gene. The chain carries TRBV7-3 and TRBJ2-7; 9 positions match TRBD1. V trimming: 5 bases; J trimming: 0 bases; junction bases outside the gene matches: 5. The germline CDR1 and CDR2 sequences are SGHTA and FQGTGA. The CDR3 is 15 amino acids. CDR3 in amino acids: CASSPGDRVSYEQYF. The covered CDR3 bases are TGTGCCAGCAGCCCGGGGGACAGGGTCTCCTACGAG.

This clone was observed many times. The DNA ends 3 residues before the CDR3 does, and the rest of the CDR3 is filled in from the germline J gene. Other DNA sequences in this specimen translate into the identical CDR3. The chain combines TRBV19 with TRBJ1-5, with D perhaps TRBD1 (6 bases). Trimming pared 6 bases from V and 0 bases from J, leaving 6 bases between. Germline V lookup: CDR1 LNHDA, CDR2 SQIVND (reference sequence). The CDR3 extends over 13 amino acids. The CDR3 loop reads CASRTGSNQPQHF. Incomplete CDR3 DNA: TGTGCCAGTAGGACAGGTAGCAATCAGCCC.

In this sample, this clone turned up many times. CDR3: CASSEGDSYGYTF. The CDR3 DNA, read in part, is TGTGCCAGCAGTGAAGGGGACAGCTATGGC. This chain uses TRBV6-4 with TRBJ1-2; the match to TRBD1 covers 7 bases. The read ends 3 residues shy of where the CDR3 ends; the end is completed using the germline J gene. V gave up 3 bases and J gave up 4 bases; unmatched junction bases: 2. The CDR3 totals 13 residues. CDR1 MRHNA and CDR2 SNTAGT come from the germline V gene.

In this sample, this clone turned up many times. The read halts 3 residues ahead of the CDR3 end, with the missing end drawn from the germline J gene. The chain has TRBV19 and TRBJ1-2; tentatively, D is TRBD1 (6 bases). The germline gives CDR1 LNHDA, CDR2 SQIVND (reference sequence). The CDR3 spans 12 residues. Incomplete CDR3 DNA: TGTGCCAGTAGTATCCTACAGGGTTCC. Its translation is CASSILQGS. The full CDR3 protein is CASSILQGSYTF.

The sample holds many counts of this clone. The read finishes 3 residues shy of the CDR3 end, and the germline J gene is used to complete it. This chain connects TRBV2 to TRBJ2-3; tentatively, D is TRBD2 (7 bases). Germline values: CDR1 SNHLY, CDR2 FYNNEI. The V end was cut by 4 bases, the J end by 5 bases, with 22 bases between. This CDR3 is 17 amino acids long. CDR3 loop: CASSVDIVGGLLDTQYF. CDR3 bases read: TGTGCCAGCAGTGTGGACATCGTGGGGGGGCTTTTAGATACG.

This clone was counted ten times or more. The read gets to within 3 residues of the CDR3 end, and the germline J gene fills in the rest. The V call is TRBV28, the J call TRBJ1-5; D might be TRBD1 (5 bases). Germline CDR1 is MDHEN and CDR2 is SYDVKM. The CDR3 is 15 amino acids. Between the trimmed V and J ends, which lost 6 bases and 7 bases, there was a span of 19 bases. Incomplete CDR3 DNA: TGTGCCAGCAGCACCCGGGACTCATGGTGGCAGCCC. Its protein product is CASSTRDSWWQP. The whole CDR3 sequence is CASSTRDSWWQPQHF.

This clone occurred many times. The read ends 3 residues before the CDR3 terminus; that terminus is restored from the germline J gene. The chain carries TRBV10-1 and TRBJ2-3; TRBD1 matches at 9 bases. Trimming cost V 5 bases and J 5 bases; bases outside gene matches: 8. The germline gives CDR1 WNHNN, CDR2 SYGVQD (reference sequence). The CDR3 has 15 amino acids. The CDR3 loop is CASSKVTGGLDTQYF. The sequenced part of the CDR3 DNA is TGCGCCAGCAGTAAAGTAACAGGGGGCCTAGATACG.

This clone was counted at least ten times. The read is 3 residues too short to cover the CDR3 end, so that end is filled in from the germline J gene. The chain joins TRBV28 to TRBJ1-1; 7 nucleotides line up with TRBD1. With 4 bases clipped from V and 0 bases from J, the junction kept 5 bases outside the gene matches. CDR1 MDHEN and CDR2 SYDVKM come from the germline V gene. This CDR3 has 15 amino acids. CDR3 in amino acids: CASSSGDRMNTEAFF. Incomplete CDR3 DNA: TGTGCCAGCAGTTCCGGGGACAGAATGAACACTGAA.

This clone was seen repeatedly, ten times or more. The missing CDR3 end, 3 residues past where the read stops, is filled in from the germline J gene. The chain employs TRBV7-6 and TRBJ2-1, with 8 bases lining up with TRBD2. V trimming: 4 bases; J trimming: 8 bases; junction bases outside the gene matches: 16. Germline assignment: CDR1 SGHVS and CDR2 FNYEAQ. The length of the CDR3 is 17 residues. CDR3 DNA (partial): TGTGCCAGCAGCTCCGAGACTATCGCGGGGGGTATCGATGAG. Translation: CASSSETIAGGIDE. The entire CDR3 protein reads CASSSETIAGGIDEQFF.

Ten or more counts support this clone. The CDR3 extends 3 residues past the end of the read, so its final part is completed from the germline J gene. The J gene is TRBJ2-7, the V gene TRBV5-5, with D maybe TRBD2 (5 bases). This CDR3 is 15 amino acids long. V lost 1 base and J lost 0, with 11 bases in between. CDR1 and CDR2 (germline): SGHKS, YYEKEE (reference sequence). The covered CDR3 bases are TGTGCCAGCAGCTTGCCGCCGGGGTCCTCCTACGAG. Its protein product is CASSLPPGSSYE. The whole CDR3 protein is CASSLPPGSSYEQYF. The full variable domain, in which reference TRBV5-5 and TRBJ2-7 provide the parts outside the CDR3, is DAGVTQSPTHLIKTRGQQVTLRCSPISGHKSVSWYQQVLGQGPQFIFQYYEKEERGRGNFPDRFSARQFPNYSSELNVNALLLGDSALYLCASSLPPGSSYEQYFGPGTRLTVT.

This clone was recorded many times. The read stops 3 residues short of the end of the CDR3; the missing end is completed from the germline J gene. This chain links TRBV18 with TRBJ2-2, with 8 nucleotides matching TRBD2. The germline V gene has CDR1 KGHSH and CDR2 LQKENI. The CDR3 runs 17 residues. The ends lost 3 bases at V and 5 bases at J; junction bases unmatched: 11. CDR3 DNA, as far as it was read: TGTGCCAGCTCACCCCCTTCAAGCGGGGGCTTAACCGGGGAG. Its protein is CASSPPSSGGLTGE. The CDR3 in its entirety is CASSPPSSGGLTGELFF.

The table lists this clone with many counts. The read terminates 3 residues before the CDR3 end, so the remaining end is supplied by the germline J gene. The genes are TRBV28 and TRBJ2-7; D is unclear. V was cut by 5 bases and J by 6 bases, with 11 bases left in between. This CDR3 comprises 12 residues. The germline gives CDR1 MDHEN, CDR2 SYDVKM. Partial CDR3 DNA: TGTGCCAGCAGTGGGTTGTACAGCGAG. Translating gives CASSGLYSE. The entire CDR3 protein is CASSGLYSEQYF.

This clone was detected many times. The missing CDR3 end, 3 residues past where the read stops, is filled in from the germline J gene. J is TRBJ1-3 and V is TRBV5-6; TRBD1 matches 10 bases. CDR1 is SGHDT and CDR2 is YYEEEE in the germline V gene. Losses at the gene ends were 5 bases for V and 5 bases for J; bases not matched to a gene: 7. This CDR3 comprises 15 residues. CDR3 DNA, as far as it was read: TGTGCCAGCAGGTTGTGGGGACAGGGGAGAAACACC. Translated: CASRLWGQGRNT. Given in full, the CDR3 is CASRLWGQGRNTIYF.